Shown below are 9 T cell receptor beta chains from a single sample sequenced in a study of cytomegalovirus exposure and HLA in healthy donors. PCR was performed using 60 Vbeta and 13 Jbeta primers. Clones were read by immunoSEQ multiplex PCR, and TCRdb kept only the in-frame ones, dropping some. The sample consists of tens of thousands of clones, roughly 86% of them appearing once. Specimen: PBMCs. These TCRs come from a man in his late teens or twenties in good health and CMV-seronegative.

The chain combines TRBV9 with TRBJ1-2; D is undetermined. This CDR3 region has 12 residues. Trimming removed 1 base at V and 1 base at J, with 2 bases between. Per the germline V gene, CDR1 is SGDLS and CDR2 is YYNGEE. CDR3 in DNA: TGTGCCAGCAGCGTATATAACTATGGCTACACCTTC. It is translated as CASSVYNYGYTF.

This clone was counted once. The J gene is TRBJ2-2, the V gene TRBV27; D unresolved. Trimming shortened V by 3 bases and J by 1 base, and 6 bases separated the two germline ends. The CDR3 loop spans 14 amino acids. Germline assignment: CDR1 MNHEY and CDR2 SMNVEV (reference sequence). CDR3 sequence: CASSFGGNTGELFF. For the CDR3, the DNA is TGTGCCAGCAGTTTCGGCGGGAACACCGGGGAGCTGTTTTTT.

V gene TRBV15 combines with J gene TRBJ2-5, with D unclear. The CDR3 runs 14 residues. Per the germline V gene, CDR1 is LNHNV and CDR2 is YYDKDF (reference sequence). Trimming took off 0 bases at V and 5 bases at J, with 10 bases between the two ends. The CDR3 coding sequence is TGTGCCACCAGCAGAGATCGGAGTGGTGAGACCCAGTACTTC. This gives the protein CATSRDRSGETQYF.

In nucleotides, the CDR3 is TGTGCCAGCAGTTACTCGAACGGGAAGGGTTACGAGCAGTACTTC. Its protein product is CASSYSNGKGYEQYF. This chain connects TRBV6-5 to TRBJ2-7; TRBD2 might be the D (5 bases). The V end lost 0 bases, the J end lost 4 bases, and 13 bases lay between the germline ends. The germline V gene has CDR1 MNHEY and CDR2 SVGAGI. The CDR3 contains 15 residues.

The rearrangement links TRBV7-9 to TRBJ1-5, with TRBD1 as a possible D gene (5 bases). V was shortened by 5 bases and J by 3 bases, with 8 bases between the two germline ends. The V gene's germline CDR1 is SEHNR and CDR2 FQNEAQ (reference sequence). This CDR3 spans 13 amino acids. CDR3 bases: TGTGCCAGCAGCAGGGGTTCCAATCAGCCCCAGCATTTT. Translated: CASSRGSNQPQHF. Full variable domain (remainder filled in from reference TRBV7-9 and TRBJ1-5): DTGVSQNPRHKITKRGQNVTFRCDPISEHNRLYWYRQTLGQGPEFLTYFQNEAQLEKSRLLSDRFSAERPKGSFSTLEIQRTEQGDSAMYLCASSRGSNQPQHFGDGTRLSIL.

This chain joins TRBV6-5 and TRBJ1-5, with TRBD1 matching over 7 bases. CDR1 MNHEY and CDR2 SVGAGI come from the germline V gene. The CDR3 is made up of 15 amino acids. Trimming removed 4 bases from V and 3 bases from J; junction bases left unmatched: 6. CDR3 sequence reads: CASSSTGTINQPQHF. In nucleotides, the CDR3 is TGTGCCAGCAGTTCGACAGGGACCATCAATCAGCCCCAGCATTTT.

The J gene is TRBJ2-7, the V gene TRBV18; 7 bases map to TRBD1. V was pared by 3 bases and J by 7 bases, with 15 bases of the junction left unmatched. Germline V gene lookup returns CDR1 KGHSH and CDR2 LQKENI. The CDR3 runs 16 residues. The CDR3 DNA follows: TGTGCCAGCTCACCGGAGACAGGGCATCTAGCACGGGAGCAGTACTTC. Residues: CASSPETGHLAREQYF.

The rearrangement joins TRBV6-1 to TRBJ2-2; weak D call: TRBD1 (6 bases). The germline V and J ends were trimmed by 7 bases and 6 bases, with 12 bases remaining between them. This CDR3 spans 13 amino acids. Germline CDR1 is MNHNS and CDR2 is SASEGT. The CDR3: CASNRVAAGELFF. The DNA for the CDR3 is TGTGCCAGCAACAGGGTTGCTGCCGGGGAGCTGTTTTTT.

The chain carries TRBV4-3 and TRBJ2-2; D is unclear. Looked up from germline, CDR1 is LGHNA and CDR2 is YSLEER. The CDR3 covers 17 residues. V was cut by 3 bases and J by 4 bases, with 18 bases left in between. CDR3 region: CASSQWSEPTLTGELFF. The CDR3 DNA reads TGCGCCAGCAGCCAGTGGTCAGAACCAACCCTCACCGGGGAGCTGTTTTTT.